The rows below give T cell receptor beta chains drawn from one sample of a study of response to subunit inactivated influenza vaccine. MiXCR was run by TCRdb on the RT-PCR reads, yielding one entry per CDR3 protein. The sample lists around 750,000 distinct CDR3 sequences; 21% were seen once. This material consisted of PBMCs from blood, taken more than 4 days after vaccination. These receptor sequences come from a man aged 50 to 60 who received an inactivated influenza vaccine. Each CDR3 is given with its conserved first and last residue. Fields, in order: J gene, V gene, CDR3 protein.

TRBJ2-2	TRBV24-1	CATSARVATGELFF
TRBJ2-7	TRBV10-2	CASSVGGLLGSDEQYF
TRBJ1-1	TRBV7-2	CASSLEGLGNTEAFF
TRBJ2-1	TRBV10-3	CAIRGTSGSEGEQFF
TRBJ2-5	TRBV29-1	CSVAGRPQETQYF
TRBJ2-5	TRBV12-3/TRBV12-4	CASSLGLAGGLETQYF
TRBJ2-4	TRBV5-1	CASSLSGQGRNIQYF
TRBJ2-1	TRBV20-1	CSARGSLTSGVTYNEQFF
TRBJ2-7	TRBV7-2	CASSLATLAGGSEQYF
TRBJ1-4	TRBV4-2	CASSQDPGADEKLFF
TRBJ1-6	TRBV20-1	CSARTGSPLHF
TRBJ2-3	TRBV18	CASSRVGYTQYF
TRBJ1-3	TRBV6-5	CASSLTDSGNTIYF
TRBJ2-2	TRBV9	CASSDGWVAGELFF
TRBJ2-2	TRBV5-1	CASSFQEGYTGELFF
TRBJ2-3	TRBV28	CAPGDEQGNAQYF
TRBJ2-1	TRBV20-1	CSAREQYNEQFF
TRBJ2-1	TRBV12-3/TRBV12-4	CASSFLSSGRSGNEQFF
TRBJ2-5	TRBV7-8	CASSLEVGGARETQYF
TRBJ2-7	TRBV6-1	CASSEQFYYEQYF
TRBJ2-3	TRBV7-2	CASSFGPGKDTQYF
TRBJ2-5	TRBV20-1	CSARGRIQETQYF
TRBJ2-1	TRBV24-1	CATSDSLGLASNNEQFF
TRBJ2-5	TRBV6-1	CASSTGLAEQETQYF
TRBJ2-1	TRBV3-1	CASSQVVGSYNEQFF
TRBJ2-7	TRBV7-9	CASSLAGWPYEQYF
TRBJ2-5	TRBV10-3	CAISEGTGSKETQYF
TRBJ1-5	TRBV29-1	CSVAEAANSNQPQHF
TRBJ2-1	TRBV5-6	CASRSGGDEQFF
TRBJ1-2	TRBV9	CASSVEDGSKGYTF
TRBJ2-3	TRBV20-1	CSAHRTSGRTDTQYF
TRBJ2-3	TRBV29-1	CSSRGPAADTQYF
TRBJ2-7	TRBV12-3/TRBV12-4	CASSKQEAEQYF
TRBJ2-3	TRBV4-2	CASSRGVSVETDTQYF
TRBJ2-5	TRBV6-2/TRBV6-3	CASNIGGGETQYF
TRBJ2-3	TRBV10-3	CAISEQAGVSTDTQYF